The 3 T cell receptor beta chains in this list originate from one sample, sequenced in a study of blood T cells in healthy people across ages. Together with a sample-barcoded 5' primer, a J-beta primer mix was included in a second PCR lasting about 6 to 12 cycles. A single record per CDR3 protein comes from TCRdb applying MiXCR to the 5' RACE reads. In the table there are around 1,500,000 distinct CDR3 sequences, approximately 38% of which are singletons. Sequencing used blood. Receptors originate from a woman younger than 30 in good health.

The chain is built from TRBV7-3 and TRBJ1-6; D unclear. The V end was cut by 2 bases, the J end by 10 bases, with 12 bases between. Per the germline V gene, CDR1 is SGHTA and CDR2 is FQGTGA. This CDR3 comprises 14 residues. CDR3 in amino acids: CASSLDTEASPLHF. For the CDR3, the DNA is TGTGCCAGCAGCTTAGACACGGAGGCCTCACCCCTCCACTTT.

The chain couples TRBV24-1 to TRBJ1-2; D call uncertain. The ends were cut back, 0 bases at V and 4 bases at J, with 8 bases in the middle. The CDR3 contains 14 residues. The V gene's germline CDR1 is KGHDR and CDR2 SFDVKD. Here the CDR3 reads CATSDLVLAYGYTF. For the CDR3, the DNA is TGTGCCACCAGTGATTTGGTACTGGCCTATGGCTACACCTTC.

This clonotype was recorded a few times. This chain's CDR3 is CASSFWIGETQYF. The CDR3 DNA follows: TGTGCCAGCAGTTTTTGGATTGGGGAGACCCAGTACTTC. V usage is TRBV12-3 or TRBV12-4 and J usage is TRBJ2-5; no definite D call. This CDR3 is built from 13 residues. V was shortened by 3 bases and J by 5 bases, with 10 bases between the two germline ends.